This entry lists 8 T cell receptor beta chains sequenced from one sample in a study of cytomegalovirus exposure and HLA in healthy donors. Data came from immunoSEQ multiplex PCR; TCRdb stores just in-frame clones and leaves some out. The sample consists of roughly 65,000 clones, 85% to 95% of them appearing once. The specimen was PBMCs. Every receptor here comes from a man aged 18 to 30 in good health and CMV-seropositive.

The chain links TRBV18 to TRBJ1-3; 9 bases line up with TRBD1. Germline V lookup: CDR1 KGHSH, CDR2 LQKENI. The trim removed 3 bases at V and 4 bases at J, leaving 7 bases unmatched. There are 16 residues in the CDR3. In DNA, the CDR3 is TGTGCCAGCTCACCGGGGACAGGGCATACCGGAAACACCATATATTTT. It is translated as CASSPGTGHTGNTIYF.

This sequence joins TRBV14 and TRBJ2-7; the D is unclear. This CDR3 has 14 residues. V lost 8 bases, J lost 2 bases, and 16 bases lay in between. Germline assignment: CDR1 SGHDN and CDR2 FVKESK. CDR3 region: CASSDATPTYEQYF. CDR3 in DNA: TGTGCCAGCTCTGACGCGACACCTACCTACGAGCAGTACTTC.

The chain carries TRBV10-3 and TRBJ2-3, with no clear D. Trimming left V 0 bases short and J 7 bases short, with 5 bases between. There are 12 residues in the CDR3. Looked up from germline, CDR1 is ENHRY and CDR2 is SYGVKD. The DNA for the CDR3 is TGTGCCATCAGTGAGTCCGCTAATACGCAGTATTTT. Translation: CAISESANTQYF.

V and J are TRBV5-1 and TRBJ2-2; the match to TRBD1 covers 9 bases. Trimming cost V 3 bases and J 5 bases; bases outside gene matches: 5. There are 15 residues in the CDR3. Per the germline V gene, CDR1 is SGHRS and CDR2 is YFSETQ. CDR3 protein: CASSSHRGHTGELFF. DNA of the CDR3: TGCGCCAGCAGCTCCCACAGGGGGCATACCGGGGAGCTGTTTTTT.

The CDR3 bases are TGCGCCAGCAGCTTGGTCGGGGGAAACAATGAGCAGTTCTTC. Translating it yields CASSLVGGNNEQFF. The V gene is TRBV5-1, the J gene TRBJ2-1, with a possible D match to TRBD2 (6 bases). The length of the CDR3 is 14 residues. With 0 bases removed from V and 5 bases from J, the gap between germline ends came to 9 bases. Germline lookup yields CDR1 SGHRS and CDR2 YFSETQ.

The rearrangement uses TRBV28 and TRBJ2-7; 8 positions agree with TRBD1. The CDR3 loop spans 15 amino acids. J was trimmed by 4 bases and V by 6 bases; bases with no gene match: 11. Germline-derived CDR1 and CDR2 are MDHEN and SYDVKM. The DNA for the CDR3 is TGTGCCAGCAGGTATCGGACAGGGCTGGAGTACGAGCAGTACTTC. It yields the protein CASRYRTGLEYEQYF.

The V gene is TRBV30, the J gene TRBJ2-5; possible D gene TRBD1, 5 bases. The V gene lost 1 base and the J gene lost 4 bases, with 7 bases spanning the gap. Germline CDR1 is GTSNPN and CDR2 is SVGIG (reference sequence). CDR3 size: 12 residues. The CDR3 region is CAWSGGAETQYF. The CDR3 nucleotides read TGTGCCTGGAGTGGGGGCGCAGAGACCCAGTACTTC.

The chain couples TRBV7-8 to TRBJ2-7, with 7 bases fitting TRBD1. Germline CDR1 is SGHVS and CDR2 is FQNEAQ. V trimming: 5 bases; J trimming: 2 bases; junction bases outside the gene matches: 15. The length of the CDR3 is 17 residues. The CDR3: CASSQDLDRAKAYEQYF. The CDR3 bases are TGTGCCAGCAGCCAGGATCTCGACAGGGCTAAAGCCTACGAGCAGTACTTC.